This T cell receptor (beta chain) was sequenced during a study of cytomegalovirus exposure and HLA in healthy donors. In the PCR, 60 Vbeta and 13 Jbeta primers were used. TCRdb's table, derived via immunoSEQ multiplex PCR, lists solely in-frame clones and lacks some. The sample records hundreds of thousands of clones, 78% being singletons. Points from the study as a whole: Reports indicate that TCR beta sequences accurately predicted the HLA-A and HLA-B alleles of most subjects.

Remarks on this clone: Its specificity is unknown.

The germline V gene has CDR1 PRHDT and CDR2 FYEKMQ (reference sequence). This CDR3 is 14 amino acids long. V shed 9 bases, J shed 3 bases, and the junction held 5 bases outside the gene matches. The material sequenced was PBMCs. The TCR sequence derives from a boy aged 5-17 years in good health and CMV-seronegative. The V gene is TRBV13, the J gene TRBJ2-6; 7 bases agree with TRBD1. The CDR3: CASLTGVGANVLTF. For the CDR3, the DNA is TGTGCCAGTTTAACAGGGGTTGGGGCCAACGTCCTGACTTTC.